The 23 T cell receptor beta chains presented below share a single source sample, sequenced in a study of a mutant IDH1 vaccine in newly diagnosed glioma (dated by TCRdb to the early 2020s). Antigen specificity for these receptors is unknown. The time point label on this specimen signifies: week 35, safety follow-up. Every vaccine dose consisted of 300 ug of a 20-mer mutant IDH1 peptide in Montanide, administered subcutaneously together with topical imiquimod. Libraries were prepared through the immunoSEQ multiplex PCR assay. TCRdb holds this immuneACCESS table with in-frame rearrangements only. Some clones are missing; in checked studies, unresolved V genes explain under half, and the rest has no known cause. In this sample the table shows some 48,000 clones, 75% to 85% of which occur a single time. The ten largest clones capture 12% of the sample. Here the sequenced sample was PBMCs, taken from a glioma patient whose treatment included an IDH1 peptide vaccine. These receptors were taken from a man between 40 and 49 years old with glioma.

CDR3 bases: TGTGCCTCAGGGACATCCGTTCGTGAAAAACTGTTTTTT. Translation gives CASGTSVREKLFF. The V and J genes are TRBV30 and TRBJ1-4; a possible D gene is TRBD1 (6 bases). Germline assignment: CDR1 GTSNPN and CDR2 SVGIG (reference sequence). The V end lost 7 bases, the J end lost 7 bases, and 16 bases lay between the germline ends. CDR3 length: 13 residues.

Here the CDR3 reads CAISVKGAHEQFF. The CDR3 DNA reads as TGTGCCATCAGTGTTAAGGGGGCTCATGAGCAGTTCTTC. This chain links TRBV10-3 with TRBJ2-1, with TRBD1 identical over 7 bases. J gave up 8 bases and V 4 bases, and 5 bases lay outside the gene matches. CDR3 length equals 13 residues. The germline V gene has CDR1 ENHRY and CDR2 SYGVKD.

This clone was found a few times. The chain couples TRBV14 to TRBJ1-2; the match to TRBD1 covers 12 bases. Germline V CDR1 and CDR2: SGHDN, FVKESK. This CDR3 has 15 amino acids. V gave up 3 bases and J gave up 7 bases; unmatched junction bases: 6. CDR3 DNA sequence: TGTGCCAGCAGCCAGAACCGGGACAGGGGGCCTGGCTACACCTTC. It yields the protein CASSQNRDRGPGYTF.

CDR3: CASSLATSSYNEQFF. CDR3 nucleotide sequence: TGCGCCAGCAGCTTAGCGACTAGCTCCTACAATGAGCAGTTCTTC. This sequence joins TRBV5-1 and TRBJ2-1; D is perhaps TRBD2 (6 bases). Germline CDR1 reads SGHRS; CDR2 reads YFSETQ. CDR3 size: 15 residues. V was cut by 2 bases and J by 0 bases, with 9 bases left in between.

The genes are TRBV7-8 and TRBJ1-2; 11 bases agree with TRBD1. Germline assignment: CDR1 SGHVS and CDR2 FQNEAQ. The V segment lost 5 bases and the J segment 6 bases; nucleotides outside the gene matches: 8. This CDR3 spans 15 amino acids. CDR3 in amino acids: CASSQYRTGGDGYTF. The DNA of the CDR3 is TGTGCCAGCAGCCAGTACCGGACAGGGGGCGATGGCTACACCTTC. Together with reference TRBV7-8 and TRBJ1-2, the CDR3 gives the full variable domain: GAGVSQSPRYKVAKRGQDVALRCDPISGHVSLFWYQQALGQGPEFLTYFQNEAQLDKSGLPSDRFFAERPEGSVSTLKIQRTQQEDSAVYLCASSQYRTGGDGYTFGSGTRLTVV.

V and J are TRBV27 and TRBJ2-1, with 7 bases aligning to TRBD1. Unmatched junction bases numbered 6, after V lost 3 bases and J lost 4 bases. This CDR3 is 15 amino acids long. Per the germline V gene, CDR1 is MNHEY and CDR2 is SMNVEV (reference sequence). CDR3 region: CASSFAAGGYNEQFF. CDR3 coding DNA: TGTGCCAGCAGTTTTGCGGCAGGGGGTTACAATGAGCAGTTCTTC.

The CDR3 nucleotides are TGTGCCAGTAGTATGGGGGGTGGGGGGCTGAGCAATCAGCCCCAGCATTTT. Protein product: CASSMGGGGLSNQPQHF. The V and J genes are TRBV19 and TRBJ1-5; D perhaps matches TRBD1 (6 bases). Germline values: CDR1 LNHDA, CDR2 SQIVND (reference sequence). V was pared by 3 bases and J by 1 base, with 16 bases between. CDR3 length equals 17 residues. Full variable domain (outside the CDR3, taken from reference TRBV19 and TRBJ1-5): DGGITQSPKYLFRKEGQNVTLSCEQNLNHDAMYWYRQDPGQGLRLIYYSQIVNDFQKGDIAEGYSVSREKKESFPLTVTSAQKNPTAFYLCASSMGGGGLSNQPQHFGDGTRLSIL.

V usage is TRBV10-2 and J usage is TRBJ2-4, with D possibly being TRBD1 or TRBD2 (5 bases each). Deletions cut 7 bases from V and 8 bases from J, with 18 bases between. CDR3 size: 14 residues. Germline CDR1 WSHSY, CDR2 SAAADI. In DNA, the CDR3 is TGCGCCAGCACCCGGGACCGCCTCGGGGACATTCAGTACTTC. Translated, it gives CASTRDRLGDIQYF.

The DNA of the CDR3 is TGTGCCACACTCATACGGGGGACTGAAGCTTTCTTT. Its translation is CATLIRGTEAFF. The rearrangement links TRBV27 to TRBJ1-1, with a possible D match to TRBD1 (5 bases). Per germline, CDR1 MNHEY and CDR2 SMNVEV (reference sequence). The CDR3 covers 12 residues. V lost 10 bases, J lost 5 bases, and 14 bases lay in between.

The genes are TRBV9 and TRBJ2-1; 8 bases match TRBD2. This CDR3 region has 16 residues. V gave up 0 bases and J gave up 7 bases; unmatched junction bases: 9. The germline V gene has CDR1 SGDLS and CDR2 YYNGEE. In DNA form, the CDR3 reads TGTGCCAGCAGCGTAGGGGGAGCGGGAGTAATAAATGAGCAGTTCTTC. This translates into CASSVGGAGVINEQFF.

The chain has TRBV6-1 and TRBJ2-5; 9 positions agree with TRBD1. Germline assignment: CDR1 MNHNS and CDR2 SASEGT. The CDR3 totals 15 residues. Trimming cost V 6 bases and J 5 bases; bases outside gene matches: 10. The CDR3 DNA sequence: TGTGCCAGCAGCTCGACAGGGGGTGAGTGGGAGACCCAGTACTTC. This codes for CASSSTGGEWETQYF.

The V and J genes are TRBV21-1 and TRBJ1-1. TRBV21-1 is noted as a pseudogene. The CDR3 spans 15 residues. The CDR3 nucleotides read TGTGCCAGCAGCAAAGATGGGAGTACAAACACTGAAGCTTTCTTT. It specifies CASSKDGSTNTEAFF.

This rearrangement joins TRBV30 to TRBJ1-3, with D unresolved. Between the trimmed V and J ends, which lost 2 bases and 4 bases, there was a span of 9 bases. The CDR3 totals 13 residues. Germline V gene data show CDR1 as GTSNPN and CDR2 as SVGIG (reference sequence). The CDR3 nucleotides read TGTGCCTGGAGTCGGTTGTCCGGAAACACCATATATTTT. Translated: CAWSRLSGNTIYF.

The V call is TRBV6-5, the J call TRBJ1-5; D is perhaps TRBD1 (6 bases). Trimming removed 5 bases at V and 4 bases at J, with 9 bases between. Germline V CDR1 and CDR2: MNHEY, SVGAGI. The CDR3 consists of 13 residues. CDR3 in DNA: TGTGCCAGCAGTCAACAGGGTAATCAGCCCCAGCATTTT. Protein sequence: CASSQQGNQPQHF.

This clone was seen a handful of times. The CDR3: CASSPGAGREQYF. CDR3 in DNA: TGTGCCAGCTCACCAGGGGCAGGGCGCGAGCAGTACTTC. The rearrangement joins TRBV18 to TRBJ2-7; TRBD1 is a possible D gene (5 bases). V gave up 2 bases and J gave up 6 bases, with 11 bases separating them. CDR1 is KGHSH, CDR2 LQKENI, per germline. CDR3 length equals 13 residues.

The chain couples TRBV5-1 to TRBJ2-3; 11 bases align to TRBD2. Germline V gives CDR1 SGHRS, CDR2 YFSETQ. V lost 0 bases to trimming and J lost 6 bases; unmatched junction nucleotides: 12. The CDR3 contains 18 residues. The CDR3 DNA is TGCGCCAGCAGCTTGGGGCTAGCGGGAGGCTACGGAAGGGATACGCAGTATTTT. Translated: CASSLGLAGGYGRDTQYF. The entire variable domain, with the rest obtained from reference TRBV5-1 and TRBJ2-3, is as follows: KAGVTQTPRYLIKTRGQQVTLSCSPISGHRSVSWYQQTPGQGLQFLFEYFSETQRNKGNFPGRFSGRQFSNSRSEMNVSTLELGDSALYLCASSLGLAGGYGRDTQYFGPGTRLTVL.

The chain carries TRBV27 and TRBJ2-1; TRBD2 matches 8 bases. The CDR3 is 15 residues long. The V gene end was trimmed by 7 bases and the J gene end by 4 bases; junction bases not matched to a gene: 9. Germline V CDR1 and CDR2: MNHEY, SMNVEV (reference sequence). The CDR3 DNA follows: TGTGCCAGCATGTCAGGCGAGCGGGGGTACAATGAGCAGTTCTTC. Residues: CASMSGERGYNEQFF.

V gene TRBV5-1 combines with J gene TRBJ2-5; perhaps D is TRBD1 or TRBD2 (6 bases each). CDR1 is SGHRS, CDR2 YFSETQ, per germline. V lost 0 bases and J lost 5, with 14 bases in between. This CDR3 is built from 15 residues. CDR3 protein: CASSLEGGPWETQYF. The CDR3 nucleotides are TGCGCCAGCAGCTTGGAGGGGGGCCCTTGGGAGACCCAGTACTTC.

This sequence joins TRBV19 and TRBJ1-1; 7 bases are shared with TRBD1. The CDR3 sequence is 15 residues long. Germline CDR1 LNHDA, CDR2 SQIVND (reference sequence). V shed 10 bases and J 4 bases; nucleotides not matched to a gene: 15. CDR3 in amino acids: CATSDPGQRFTEAFF. DNA of the CDR3: TGTGCCACGTCCGATCCGGGACAGAGATTCACTGAAGCTTTCTTT.

The chain couples TRBV10-1 to TRBJ1-1; D might be TRBD1 (5 bases). Germline V gene sequence: CDR1 WNHNN, CDR2 SYGVQD (reference sequence). The V end was cut by 6 bases, the J end by 0 bases, with 14 bases between. The CDR3 spans 15 residues. The DNA of the CDR3 is TGCGCCAGCAGACTTGAGGGGCCCATGAACACTGAAGCTTTCTTT. This codes for CASRLEGPMNTEAFF.

The CDR3 DNA is TGTGCCAGTAGCATCAGACCCGAGTCCCGTGTCAATGAGCAGTTCTTC. This encodes CASSIRPESRVNEQFF. This rearrangement joins TRBV19 to TRBJ2-1, with D hard to call. CDR3 length: 16 residues. Germline lookup yields CDR1 LNHDA and CDR2 SQIVND (reference sequence). V was trimmed by 6 bases and J by 6 bases, leaving 21 bases between them.

The V gene is TRBV5-5, the J gene TRBJ2-6; D might be TRBD2 (5 bases). Per germline, CDR1 SGHKS and CDR2 YYEKEE (reference sequence). The CDR3 has 17 amino acids. Trimming removed 3 bases at V and 0 bases at J, with 13 bases between. The CDR3, as DNA: TGTGCCAGCAGCTCGGGTGCGGGTGTCTCTGGGGCCAACGTCCTGACTTTC. It translates to CASSSGAGVSGANVLTF.

A few counts support this clone. The V and J genes are TRBV19 and TRBJ2-3; possible D gene TRBD1, 8 bases. The V end was cut by 9 bases, the J end by 4 bases, with 14 bases between. CDR1 and CDR2 (germline): LNHDA, SQIVND (reference sequence). This CDR3 is built from 13 residues. The DNA of the CDR3 is TGTGCCAGCGGACAGGGAGGGTCAGATACGCAGTATTTT. This sequence encodes CASGQGGSDTQYF. The full variable domain, completed using reference TRBV19 and TRBJ2-3, is DGGITQSPKYLFRKEGQNVTLSCEQNLNHDAMYWYRQDPGQGLRLIYYSQIVNDFQKGDIAEGYSVSREKKESFPLTVTSAQKNPTAFYLCASGQGGSDTQYFGPGTRLTVL.